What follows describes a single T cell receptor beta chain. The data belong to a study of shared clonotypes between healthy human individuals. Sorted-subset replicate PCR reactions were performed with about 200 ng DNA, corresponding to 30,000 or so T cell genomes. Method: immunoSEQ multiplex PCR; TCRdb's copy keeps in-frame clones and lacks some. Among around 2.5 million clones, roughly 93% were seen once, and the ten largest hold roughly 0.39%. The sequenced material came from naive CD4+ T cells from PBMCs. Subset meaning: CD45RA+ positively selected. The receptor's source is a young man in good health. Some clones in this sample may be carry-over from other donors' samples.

CDR3: CAWSDATDTQYF. CDR3 nucleotide sequence: TGTGCCTGGTCGGACGCGACAGATACGCAGTATTTT. The chain recombines TRBV30 with TRBJ2-3, with D uncertain. V gave up 5 bases and J gave up 3 bases, with 9 bases separating them. Germline CDR1 GTSNPN, CDR2 SVGIG (reference sequence). The CDR3 consists of 12 residues. Drawing the rest from reference TRBV30 and TRBJ2-3, the complete variable domain is SQTIHQWPATLVQPVGSPLSLECTVEGTSNPNLYWYRQAAGRGLQLLFYSVGIGQISSEVPQNLSASRPQDRQFILSSKKLLLSDSGFYLCAWSDATDTQYFGPGTRLTVL.